This T cell receptor beta chain was documented in a study of a mutant IDH1 vaccine in newly diagnosed glioma. Study-wide background: Of treated patients, around 62% were men and approximately 40% women, averaging 40.4 years. Therapy received beforehand was radiotherapy, temozolomide, or both, with most patients given both.

As concerns this clone: Antigen specificity is unknown.

Clones were sequenced by immunoSEQ multiplex PCR, and TCRdb holds only the in-frame ones, with some missing. The repertoire consists of tens of thousands of clones, with about 80% occurring once and the leading ten covering approximately 19%. CDR3 length: 14 amino acids. Germline assignment: CDR1 GTSNPN and CDR2 SVGIG (reference sequence). J lost 1 base, V lost 0 bases, and 3 bases had no gene match. Study observations and caveats: Vaccine-induced immune responses were detected in approximately 92% of patients.

Noted time point: baseline, week 1 (first vaccination visit). Treatment denoted: pre-vaccination baseline after standard-of-care therapy. Donors had new IDH1-mutant astrocytomas of WHO grade 3 or 4 (ATRX-lost). Sequences were derived from PBMCs, sampled from a glioma patient treated with radiotherapy, temozolomide or both. This receptor was identified in a man between 25 and 39 years old with glioma. V is TRBV30 and J is TRBJ2-7, with 7 bases that match TRBD1. This chain's CDR3 is CAWSVGQASYEQYF. DNA of the CDR3: TGTGCCTGGAGTGTTGGACAGGCTTCCTACGAGCAGTACTTC.